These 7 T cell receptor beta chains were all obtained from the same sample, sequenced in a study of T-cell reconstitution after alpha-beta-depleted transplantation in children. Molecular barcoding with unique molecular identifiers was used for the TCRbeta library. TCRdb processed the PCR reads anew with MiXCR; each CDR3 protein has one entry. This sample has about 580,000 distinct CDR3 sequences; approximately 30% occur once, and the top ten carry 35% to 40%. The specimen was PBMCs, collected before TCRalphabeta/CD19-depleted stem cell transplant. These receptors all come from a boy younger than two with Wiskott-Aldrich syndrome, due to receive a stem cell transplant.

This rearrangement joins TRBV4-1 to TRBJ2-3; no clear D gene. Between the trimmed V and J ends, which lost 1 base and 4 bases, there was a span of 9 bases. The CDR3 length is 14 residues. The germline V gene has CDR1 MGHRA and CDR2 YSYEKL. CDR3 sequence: CASSQGDSPDTQYF. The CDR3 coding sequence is TGCGCCAGCAGCCAAGGTGATAGCCCAGATACGCAGTATTTT.

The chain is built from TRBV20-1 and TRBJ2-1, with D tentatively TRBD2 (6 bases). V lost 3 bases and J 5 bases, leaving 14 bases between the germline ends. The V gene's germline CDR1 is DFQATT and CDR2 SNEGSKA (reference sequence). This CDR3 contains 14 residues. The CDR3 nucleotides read TGCAGTGCTAGTTATACGGGAGTAAACAATGAGCAGTTCTTC. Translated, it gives CSASYTGVNNEQFF.

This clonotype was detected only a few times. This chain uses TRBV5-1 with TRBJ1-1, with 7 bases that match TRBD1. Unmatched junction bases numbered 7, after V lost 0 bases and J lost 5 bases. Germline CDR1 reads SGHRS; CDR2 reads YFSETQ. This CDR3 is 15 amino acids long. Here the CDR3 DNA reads TGCGCCAGCAGCTTGGCCCCTGACAGGGCTACTGAAGCTTTCTTT. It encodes CASSLAPDRATEAFF. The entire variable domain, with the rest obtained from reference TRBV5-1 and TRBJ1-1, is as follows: KAGVTQTPRYLIKTRGQQVTLSCSPISGHRSVSWYQQTPGQGLQFLFEYFSETQRNKGNFPGRFSGRQFSNSRSEMNVSTLELGDSALYLCASSLAPDRATEAFFGQGTRLTVV.

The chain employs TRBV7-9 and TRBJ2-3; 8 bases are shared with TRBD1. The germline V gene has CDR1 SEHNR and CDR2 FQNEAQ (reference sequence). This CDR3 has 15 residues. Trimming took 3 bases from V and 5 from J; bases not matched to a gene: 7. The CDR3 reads CASSFGDRGKDTQYF. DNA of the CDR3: TGTGCCAGCAGCTTTGGCGACAGGGGCAAAGATACGCAGTATTTT.

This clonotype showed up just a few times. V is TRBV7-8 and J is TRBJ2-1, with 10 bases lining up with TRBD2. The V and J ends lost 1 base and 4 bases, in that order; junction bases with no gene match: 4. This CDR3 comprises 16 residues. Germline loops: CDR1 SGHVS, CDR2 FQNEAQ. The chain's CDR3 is CASSLGSSGRYNEQFF. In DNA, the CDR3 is TGTGCCAGCAGCTTAGGATCTAGCGGGAGATACAATGAGCAGTTCTTC.

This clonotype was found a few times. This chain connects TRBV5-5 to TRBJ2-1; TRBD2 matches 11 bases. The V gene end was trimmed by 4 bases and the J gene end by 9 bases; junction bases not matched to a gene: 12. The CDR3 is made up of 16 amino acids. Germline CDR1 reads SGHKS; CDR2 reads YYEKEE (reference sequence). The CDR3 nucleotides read TGTGCCAGCAGCGTTGGGCTAGCGGGGGGACGTGGTGAGCAGTTCTTC. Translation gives CASSVGLAGGRGEQFF. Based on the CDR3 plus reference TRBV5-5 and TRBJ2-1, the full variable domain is DAGVTQSPTHLIKTRGQQVTLRCSPISGHKSVSWYQQVLGQGPQFIFQYYEKEERGRGNFPDRFSARQFPNYSSELNVNALLLGDSALYLCASSVGLAGGRGEQFFGPGTRLTVL.

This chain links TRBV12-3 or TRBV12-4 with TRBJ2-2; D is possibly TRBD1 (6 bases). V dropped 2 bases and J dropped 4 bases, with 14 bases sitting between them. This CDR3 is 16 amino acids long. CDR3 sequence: CASSLRGGVSTGELFF. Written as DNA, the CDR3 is TGTGCCAGCAGTTTACGAGGGGGAGTTAGCACCGGGGAGCTGTTTTTT.